Shown below are 21 T cell receptor beta chains from a single sample sequenced in a study of vaccination and CD4 T cells after COVID-19. Treatment meaning: approximately 11-day PBMC culture with coronavirus spike peptide pools or control peptides (ViraFEST assay). The antigens of these receptors remain unknown. The Oncomine TCR Beta short-read assay was applied to DNA of cultured CD4+ T cells. MiXCR, applied by TCRdb to the PCR reads, yields one record per CDR3 protein. Among 10,000 to 12,000 distinct CDR3 sequences listed, about 81% were seen once. The sequencing input was CD4+ T cells from blood, cultured in vitro. These receptors all stem from a human donor who had recovered from COVID-19.

The rearrangement joins TRBV7-2 to TRBJ2-5, with D possibly TRBD1 on 5 matching bases. Per germline, CDR1 SGHTA and CDR2 FQGNSA. There are 13 residues in the CDR3. Trimming pared 3 bases from V and 2 bases from J, leaving 7 bases between. CDR3 DNA: TGTGCCAGCAGCTTGGGGCAGCAAGAGACCCAGTACTTC. Translation gives CASSLGQQETQYF.

In regard to this clonotype: Sequence at one end of the junction differs from germline and may be a read error. The chain recombines TRBV7-7 with TRBJ1-2; D uncertain. Looked up from germline, CDR1 is SSHAT and CDR2 is FNYEAQ (reference sequence). The CDR3 has 14 amino acids. The CDR3 nucleotides read TGTGCTAGCAGCCCCCTGAGGGCTAACTATGGCTACACCTTC. Translating gives CASSPLRANYGYTF.

This chain links TRBV28 with TRBJ2-7; 8 bases match TRBD1. With V trimmed by 1 base and J by 2 bases, 4 bases remained unmatched. This CDR3 comprises 15 residues. The germline V gene encodes CDR1 MDHEN and CDR2 SYDVKM. The chain's CDR3 is CASSLSRQGTYEQYF. In DNA, the CDR3 is TGTGCCAGCAGTTTATCCCGACAGGGGACCTACGAGCAGTACTTC.

This clonotype showed up just a few times. CDR3 nucleotides: TGTGCCAGCAGCGGAGGGGACGGACAGATCGCCGAGACCCAGTACTTC. This encodes CASSGGDGQIAETQYF. The chain uses TRBV9 and TRBJ2-5; tentative D call: TRBD1 (6 bases). CDR1 is SGDLS, CDR2 YYNGEE, per germline. This CDR3 comprises 16 residues. Trimming removed 3 bases at V and 5 bases at J, with 20 bases between.

In this sample, this clonotype turned up a few times. The gene calls are TRBV10-2 and TRBJ2-3, with D perhaps matching TRBD2 (5 bases). The CDR3 is made up of 15 amino acids. Per the germline V gene, CDR1 is WSHSY and CDR2 is SAAADI. The V end lost 5 bases, the J end lost 1 base, and 13 bases lay between the germline ends. The CDR3 DNA is TGCGCCAGCAGTAGGACCTTGGGAGGCACAGATACGCAGTATTTT. Translation: CASSRTLGGTDTQYF.

The J gene is TRBJ1-4, the V gene TRBV28; D might be TRBD1 (5 bases). The CDR3 covers 13 residues. Germline CDR1 reads MDHEN; CDR2 reads SYDVKM. Trimming pared 8 bases from V and 6 bases from J, leaving 13 bases between. The CDR3 reads CASSGAGDEKLFF. As DNA, the CDR3 is TGTGCCAGCTCTGGGGCGGGGGATGAAAAACTGTTTTTT.

The chain carries TRBV20-1 and TRBJ2-3, with D possibly TRBD2 on 6 matching bases. Trimming stripped 0 bases from V and 8 bases from J, with 27 bases between. Germline values: CDR1 DFQATT, CDR2 SNEGSKA (reference sequence). This CDR3 contains 18 residues. This CDR3 reads CSARDLRRREADGGTQYF. The CDR3 DNA is TGCAGTGCTAGAGATCTTCGCCGGCGGGAAGCGGACGGGGGTACGCAGTATTTT.

CDR3 loop: CASSPLGGTEAFF. Written as DNA, the CDR3 is TGTGCCAGCAGCCCGCTAGGTGGCACTGAAGCTTTCTTT. V gene TRBV7-3 combines with J gene TRBJ1-1, with no clear D. The V and J ends lost 5 bases and 4 bases respectively, with 11 bases between them. This CDR3 region has 13 residues. CDR1 and CDR2 from the germline V gene are SGHTA and FQGTGA.

The chain recombines TRBV27 with TRBJ2-3; 7 bases are a match to TRBD2. This CDR3 comprises 15 residues. Germline V gives CDR1 MNHEY, CDR2 SMNVEV (reference sequence). V was pared by 10 bases and J by 2 bases, with 12 bases of the junction left unmatched. This CDR3 is CATTRLAGTTDTQYF. In nucleotides, the CDR3 is TGTGCCACCACCCGACTAGCAGGTACCACAGATACGCAGTATTTT.

In DNA form, the CDR3 reads TGTGCCAGCAGTTCTGACTATGGCTACACCTTC. Residues: CASSSDYGYTF. This chain connects TRBV28 to TRBJ1-2, with D unresolved. Germline V gene data show CDR1 as MDHEN and CDR2 as SYDVKM. V shed 4 bases and J shed 3 bases, with 3 bases lying between them. The CDR3 has 11 amino acids.

The chain is built from TRBV28 and TRBJ2-5, with 8 nucleotides matching TRBD2. Losses at the gene ends were 6 bases for V and 0 bases for J; bases not matched to a gene: 6. The CDR3 has 15 residues. From germline, CDR1 is MDHEN and CDR2 SYDVKM. DNA of the CDR3: TGTGCCAGCAGCGGACTAGCTTGGTACCAAGAGACCCAGTACTTC. As protein: CASSGLAWYQETQYF.

The chain has TRBV20-1 and TRBJ1-5; tentative D call: TRBD1 (5 bases). This CDR3 is built from 13 residues. V was pared by 3 bases and J by 4 bases, with 10 bases between. Germline assignment: CDR1 DFQATT and CDR2 SNEGSKA (reference sequence). CDR3 nucleotides: TGCAGTGCTAGGGGGCCAGAAAATCAGCCCCAGCATTTT. Protein: CSARGPENQPQHF.

V is TRBV7-3 and J is TRBJ2-7, with 7 bases lining up with TRBD2. The CDR3 contains 15 residues. V dropped 5 bases and J dropped 4; count of bases not matched to a gene: 11. Germline V lookup: CDR1 SGHTA, CDR2 FQGTGA. The CDR3 sequence is CASSPTPGGGYEQYF. CDR3 DNA sequence: TGTGCCAGCAGCCCCACGCCGGGGGGAGGGTACGAGCAGTACTTC.

V is TRBV7-9 and J is TRBJ2-3; D possibly corresponds to TRBD1 (5 bases). Deletions cut 4 bases from V and 6 bases from J, with 14 bases between. This CDR3 is built from 14 residues. Germline-derived CDR1 and CDR2 are SEHNR and FQNEAQ (reference sequence). CDR3 sequence reads: CASSSKIYRDTQYF. In DNA, the CDR3 is TGTGCCAGCAGCTCCAAAATCTACAGGGATACGCAGTATTTT.

This rearrangement joins TRBV7-2 to TRBJ1-2; the D is unclear. V was trimmed by 1 base and J by 4 bases, leaving 4 bases between them. The CDR3 length is 12 residues. The germline gives CDR1 SGHTA, CDR2 FQGNSA. CDR3 in DNA: TGTGCCAGCAGCTTAGGGCTCTATGGCTACACCTTC. Encoded protein: CASSLGLYGYTF.

The chain joins TRBV20-1 to TRBJ2-3, with 14 bases matching TRBD2. Losses at the gene ends were 5 bases for V and 6 bases for J; bases not matched to a gene: 7. Germline lookup yields CDR1 DFQATT and CDR2 SNEGSKA (reference sequence). The CDR3 length is 15 residues. CDR3 region: CSAPRGTSGSDTQYF. The CDR3 DNA is TGCAGTGCTCCACGCGGGACTAGCGGGAGTGATACGCAGTATTTT.

The rearrangement joins TRBV12-3 or TRBV12-4 to TRBJ1-6; 9 nucleotides match TRBD1. CDR3 length: 14 amino acids. Trimming removed 6 bases from V and 10 bases from J; junction bases left unmatched: 7. For the CDR3, the DNA is TGTGCCAGCAGGGGGGGACAGGGAGGATCACCCCTCCACTTT. Translated, it gives CASRGGQGGSPLHF.

This chain connects TRBV7-2 to TRBJ2-3; TRBD2 matches 7 bases. The V and J ends lost 0 bases and 0 bases, in that order; junction bases with no gene match: 6. The germline V gene encodes CDR1 SGHTA and CDR2 FQGNSA. The CDR3 length is 17 residues. For the CDR3, the DNA is TGTGCCAGCAGCTTAGCCCGACTAGCCGTTAGCACAGATACGCAGTATTTT. Translating gives CASSLARLAVSTDTQYF.

By share, this clonotype ranks as large. The DNA of the CDR3 is TGCAGTGCTAGTGGACAGCTCTTAAACACTGAAGCTTTCTTT. Translated: CSASGQLLNTEAFF. The chain has TRBV20-1 and TRBJ1-1; tentatively, D is TRBD1 (6 bases). Germline CDR1 DFQATT, CDR2 SNEGSKA (reference sequence). Trimming took 3 bases from V and 2 from J, leaving 13 bases between them. This CDR3 has 14 residues.

A few counts support this clonotype. The V and J genes are TRBV12-3 or TRBV12-4 and TRBJ1-2; no clear D. This CDR3 has 13 residues. V lost 6 bases and J 4 bases, leaving 12 bases between the germline ends. The CDR3 spells CASSSDGSYGYTF. CDR3 bases: TGTGCCAGCAGCTCCGACGGATCCTATGGCTACACCTTC.

The rearrangement uses TRBV11-2 and TRBJ1-5; a weak D match, TRBD1 (5 bases). The CDR3 runs 15 residues. Per the germline V gene, CDR1 is SGHAT and CDR2 is FQNNGV. V lost 1 base, J lost 1 base, and 8 bases lay in between. The CDR3 spells CASSLGGGSNQPQHF. DNA for the CDR3: TGTGCCAGCAGCTTAGGTGGGGGAAGCAATCAGCCCCAGCATTTT.